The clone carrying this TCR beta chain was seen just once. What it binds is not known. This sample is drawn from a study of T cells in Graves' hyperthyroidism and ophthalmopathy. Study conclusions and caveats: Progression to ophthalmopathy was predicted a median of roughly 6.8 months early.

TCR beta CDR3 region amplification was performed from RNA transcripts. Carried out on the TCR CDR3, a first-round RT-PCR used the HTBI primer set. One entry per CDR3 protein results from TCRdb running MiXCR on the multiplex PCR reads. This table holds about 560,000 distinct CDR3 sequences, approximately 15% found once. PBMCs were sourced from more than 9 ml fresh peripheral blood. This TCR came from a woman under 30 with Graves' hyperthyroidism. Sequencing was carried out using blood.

The CDR3 DNA follows: TGCAGCGTGCCACAGGGGGATCAGCCCCAGCATTTT. Protein sequence: CSVPQGDQPQHF. The V call is TRBV29-1, the J call TRBJ1-5; 8 bases agree with TRBD1. V trimming: 6 bases; J trimming: 5 bases; junction bases outside the gene matches: 3. The germline gives CDR1 SQVTM, CDR2 ANQGSEA. CDR3 size: 12 residues.